A single sample is the source of the 17 T cell receptor beta chains below, sequenced in a study of lymphopenia after photon versus proton radiotherapy. TCRdb's copy holds only in-frame clones and misses some; the assay was immunoSEQ multiplex PCR. The profile shows approximately 17,000 clones, approximately 91% of them singletons. The sample was peripheral blood, taken from a patient treated with proton-based radiotherapy. The receptors were gathered from a woman between 55 and 75 years old with cholangiocarcinoma. Some clones in this sample may be carry-over from other donors' samples.

The rearrangement links TRBV6-6 to TRBJ2-7; possible D gene TRBD1, 5 bases. The germline V gene encodes CDR1 MNHNY and CDR2 SVGAGI (reference sequence). Trimming pared 8 bases from V and 4 bases from J, leaving 24 bases between. This CDR3 is 16 amino acids long. CDR3 residues: CASRRSGSISAYEQYF. DNA for the CDR3: TGTGCCAGCCGTCGCTCAGGGTCGATCTCGGCATACGAGCAGTACTTC.

This clone has only one observation. This chain links TRBV5-4 with TRBJ2-3; 12 bases line up with TRBD2. Germline V gene data show CDR1 as SGHNT and CDR2 as YYREEE (reference sequence). The CDR3 is 14 residues long. Trimming removed 4 bases from V and 3 bases from J; junction bases left unmatched: 0. The CDR3 loop is CASSGLAGTDTQYF. The DNA for the CDR3 is TGTGCCAGCAGCGGACTAGCGGGAACAGATACGCAGTATTTT.

This clone appeared a single time. The chain carries TRBV6-1 and TRBJ1-2; D call uncertain. CDR1 is MNHNS, CDR2 SASEGT, per germline. CDR3 length: 15 residues. V lost 3 bases and J 5 bases, leaving 16 bases between the germline ends. The CDR3 nucleotides read TGTGCCAGCAGTGACCCGATGGGAGTAGTGTATGGCTACACCTTC. It yields the protein CASSDPMGVVYGYTF.

This chain connects TRBV5-1 to TRBJ1-1; D is unclear. Germline CDR1 and CDR2: SGHRS and YFSETQ. V was shortened by 4 bases and J by 1 base, with 11 bases between the two germline ends. The CDR3 has 14 residues. The CDR3 loop is CASSRTVKNTEAFF. Written as DNA, the CDR3 is TGCGCCAGCAGCCGCACAGTGAAGAACACTGAAGCTTTCTTT.

The chain joins TRBV7-2 to TRBJ2-1; no clear D gene. Germline V gene data show CDR1 as SGHTA and CDR2 as FQGNSA. Trimming took off 5 bases at V and 3 bases at J, with 11 bases between the two ends. CDR3 length: 14 residues. CDR3 coding DNA: TGTGCCAGCAGCCCCGGACGGAACTACAATGAGCAGTTCTTC. Its translation is CASSPGRNYNEQFF. The whole variable domain, filled in from reference TRBV7-2 and TRBJ2-1, reads GAGVSQSPSNKVTEKGKDVELRCDPISGHTALYWYRQSLGQGLEFLIYFQGNSAPDKSGLPSDRFSAERTGGSVSTLTIQRTQQEDSAVYLCASSPGRNYNEQFFGPGTRLTVL.

The V gene is TRBV2, the J gene TRBJ2-7; D is perhaps TRBD1 (6 bases). Germline V gene sequence: CDR1 SNHLY, CDR2 FYNNEI. V gave up 2 bases and J gave up 2 bases, with 16 bases separating them. The CDR3 loop spans 16 amino acids. In DNA, the CDR3 is TGTGCCAGCAGTGAAACTCCGGGACAATTAACCTACGAGCAGTACTTC. Its translation: CASSETPGQLTYEQYF.

The rearrangement uses TRBV27 and TRBJ1-2; D unresolved. The CDR3 spans 13 residues. The germline gives CDR1 MNHEY, CDR2 SMNVEV (reference sequence). V gave up 4 bases and J gave up 8 bases, with 14 bases separating them. CDR3 region: CASSSGIAPGYTF. DNA for the CDR3: TGTGCCAGCAGTTCGGGGATAGCCCCGGGCTACACCTTC.

The chain employs TRBV15 and TRBJ2-7, with D maybe TRBD2 (7 bases). Looked up from germline, CDR1 is LNHNV and CDR2 is YYDKDF (reference sequence). V shed 1 base and J shed 7 bases, with 14 bases lying between them. CDR3 length: 14 residues. The CDR3 loop is CATSRGSGGAEQYF. In DNA form, the CDR3 reads TGTGCCACCAGCAGAGGATCTGGGGGGGCAGAGCAGTACTTC.

This chain connects TRBV5-1 to TRBJ2-7; 9 bases fit TRBD1. This CDR3 spans 15 amino acids. V lost 3 bases to trimming and J lost 3 bases; unmatched junction nucleotides: 7. Germline V gene sequence: CDR1 SGHRS, CDR2 YFSETQ. Here the CDR3 DNA reads TGCGCCAGCAGCTCCTCGACAGGGGGAATCTACGAGCAGTACTTC. Translating it yields CASSSSTGGIYEQYF.

V gene TRBV5-1 combines with J gene TRBJ1-3, with D maybe TRBD1 (5 bases). This CDR3 contains 16 residues. In germline, CDR1 is SGHRS, CDR2 YFSETQ. V lost 3 bases to trimming and J lost 0 bases, with 13 bases between them. The DNA for the CDR3 is TGCGCCAGCAGCTCTTCCGGGACGGTCTCTGGAAACACCATATATTTT. Translated: CASSSSGTVSGNTIYF.

The chain links TRBV18 to TRBJ1-5; D unclear. CDR3 length equals 14 residues. V was cut by 6 bases and J by 1 base, with 10 bases left in between. From germline, CDR1 is KGHSH and CDR2 LQKENI. The CDR3 bases are TGTGCCAGCTCCCTCGGTTCGAGCAATCAGCCCCAGCATTTT. This sequence encodes CASSLGSSNQPQHF. The entire variable domain, with the rest obtained from reference TRBV18 and TRBJ1-5, is as follows: NAGVMQNPRHLVRRRGQEARLRCSPMKGHSHVYWYRQLPEEGLKFMVYLQKENIIDESGMPKERFSAEFPKEGPSILRIQQVVRGDSAAYFCASSLGSSNQPQHFGDGTRLSIL.

The gene calls are TRBV2 and TRBJ2-7, with 8 bases lining up with TRBD1. The CDR3 consists of 13 residues. From germline, CDR1 is SNHLY and CDR2 FYNNEI. J gave up 0 bases and V 7 bases, and 2 bases lay outside the gene matches. CDR3 residues: CASIGTGSYEQYF. The CDR3 bases are TGTGCCAGCATCGGGACAGGCTCCTACGAGCAGTACTTC.

There are a few counts of this clone. The chain has TRBV6-4 and TRBJ2-1; 10 bases are shared with TRBD2. Germline V gene sequence: CDR1 MRHNA, CDR2 SNTAGT. The V gene end was trimmed by 0 bases and the J gene end by 7 bases; junction bases not matched to a gene: 6. This CDR3 has 16 amino acids. The DNA of the CDR3 is TGTGCCAGCAGTGACTCGGCCTCTAGCGGGAGTAATGAGCAGTTCTTC. Protein: CASSDSASSGSNEQFF.

This clone was recorded only once. The chain carries TRBV18 and TRBJ1-2; the D is unclear. Germline V lookup: CDR1 KGHSH, CDR2 LQKENI. The CDR3 has 13 residues. Trimming pared 9 bases from V and 2 bases from J, leaving 13 bases between. The CDR3 reads CASQLDLNYGYTF. As DNA, the CDR3 is TGTGCCAGTCAACTGGACTTGAACTATGGCTACACCTTC.

The genes are TRBV6-1 and TRBJ1-1, with 11 bases matching TRBD1. V dropped 7 bases and J dropped 11; count of bases not matched to a gene: 12. CDR1 and CDR2 from the germline V gene are MNHNS and SASEGT. This CDR3 comprises 14 residues. The CDR3 is CASTRFGQGASAFF. Here the CDR3 DNA reads TGTGCCAGCACCCGCTTTGGACAGGGGGCTAGTGCTTTCTTT.

The rearrangement uses TRBV5-4 and TRBJ1-4, with 7 nucleotides matching TRBD1. CDR1 and CDR2 (germline): SGHNT, YYREEE (reference sequence). This CDR3 is 16 amino acids long. V was pared by 4 bases and J by 5 bases, with 11 bases of the junction left unmatched. CDR3 protein: CASSHPRQGQNEKLFF. In DNA, the CDR3 is TGTGCCAGCAGCCATCCGCGACAGGGACAGAATGAAAAACTGTTTTTT. Drawing the rest from reference TRBV5-4 and TRBJ1-4, the complete variable domain is ETGVTQSPTHLIKTRGQQVTLRCSSQSGHNTVSWYQQALGQGPQFIFQYYREEENGRGNFPPRFSGLQFPNYSSELNVNALELDDSALYLCASSHPRQGQNEKLFFGSGTQLSVL.

V gene TRBV5-6 combines with J gene TRBJ2-1, with 11 bases aligning to TRBD2. With V trimmed by 3 bases and J by 10 bases, 0 bases remained unmatched. Germline loops: CDR1 SGHDT, CDR2 YYEEEE. The CDR3 contains 12 residues. Here the CDR3 reads CASSWTSGEQFF. The CDR3 DNA follows: TGTGCCAGCAGCTGGACTAGCGGGGAGCAGTTCTTC.